The clone carrying this T cell receptor (beta chain) has at least ten counts. The antigen remains undetermined. Germline CDR1 and CDR2: SQVTM and ANQGSEA. V was cut by 6 bases and J by 6 bases, with 11 bases left in between. The CDR3 contains 12 residues. These data are taken from a study of T-cell reconstitution after alpha-beta-depleted transplantation in children. The study's findings and limits: Several hundred expanded graft clones reportedly supplied alpha-beta T cells about two months after transplant. Newly made T cells mostly supplied T-cell counts and diversity one year after transplant.

Preparation of the TCRbeta library used unique molecular identifiers. TCRdb reanalysed the PCR reads using MiXCR and keeps one entry per CDR3 protein. The table includes just under 250,000 distinct CDR3 sequences, roughly 25% detected once. V and J are TRBV29-1 and TRBJ1-4; weak D call: TRBD1 (6 bases). The source was PBMCs, collected before TCRalphabeta/CD19-depleted stem cell transplant. The clonotype originates from a girl aged 2 to 10 with Fanconi anemia, due to receive a stem cell transplant. The DNA of the CDR3 is TGCAGCGTCGGGGGGGCGGATGAAAAACTGTTTTTT. It is translated as CSVGGADEKLFF.